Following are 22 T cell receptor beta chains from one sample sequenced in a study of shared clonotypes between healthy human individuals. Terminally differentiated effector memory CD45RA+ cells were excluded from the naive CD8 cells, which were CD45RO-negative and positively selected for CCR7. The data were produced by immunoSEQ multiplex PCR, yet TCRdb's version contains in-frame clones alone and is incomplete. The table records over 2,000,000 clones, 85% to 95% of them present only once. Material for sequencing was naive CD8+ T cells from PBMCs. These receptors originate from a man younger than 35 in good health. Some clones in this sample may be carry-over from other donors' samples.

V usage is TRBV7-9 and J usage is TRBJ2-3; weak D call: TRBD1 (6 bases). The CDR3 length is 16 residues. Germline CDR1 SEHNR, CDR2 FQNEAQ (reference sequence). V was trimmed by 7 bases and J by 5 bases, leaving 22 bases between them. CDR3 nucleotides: TGTGCCAGCAACAACAGGGTAATGCGTGATGGAGATACGCAGTATTTT. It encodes CASNNRVMRDGDTQYF.

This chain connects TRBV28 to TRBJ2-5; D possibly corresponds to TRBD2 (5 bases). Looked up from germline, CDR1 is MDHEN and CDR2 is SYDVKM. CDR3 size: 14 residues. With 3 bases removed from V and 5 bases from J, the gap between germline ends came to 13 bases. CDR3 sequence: CASSFRTAPETQYF. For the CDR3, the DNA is TGTGCCAGCAGTTTTCGGACTGCTCCGGAGACCCAGTACTTC. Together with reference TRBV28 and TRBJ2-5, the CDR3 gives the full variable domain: DVKVTQSSRYLVKRTGEKVFLECVQDMDHENMFWYRQDPGLGLRLIYFSYDVKMKEKGDIPEGYSVSREKKERFSLILESASTNQTSMYLCASSFRTAPETQYFGPGTRLLVL.

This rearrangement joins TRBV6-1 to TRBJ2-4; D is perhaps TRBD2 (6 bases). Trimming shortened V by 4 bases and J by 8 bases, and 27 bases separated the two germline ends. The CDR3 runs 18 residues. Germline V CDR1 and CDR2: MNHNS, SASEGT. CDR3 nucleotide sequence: TGTGCCAGCAGTGCACCCCCCGGCGGGATGGAATGGGGGGACATTCAGTACTTC. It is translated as CASSAPPGGMEWGDIQYF.

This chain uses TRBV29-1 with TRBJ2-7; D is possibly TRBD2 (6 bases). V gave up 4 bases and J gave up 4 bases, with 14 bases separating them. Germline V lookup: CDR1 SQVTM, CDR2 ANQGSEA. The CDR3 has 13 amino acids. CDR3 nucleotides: TGCAGCGTTGTATCAGCGGGTAGGTACGAGCAGTACTTC. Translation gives CSVVSAGRYEQYF.

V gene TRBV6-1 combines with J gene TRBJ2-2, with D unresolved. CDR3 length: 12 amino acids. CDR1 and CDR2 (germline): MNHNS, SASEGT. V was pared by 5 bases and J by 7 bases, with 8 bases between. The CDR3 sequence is CASSTFVGELFF. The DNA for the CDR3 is TGTGCCAGCAGTACTTTTGTCGGGGAGCTGTTTTTT.

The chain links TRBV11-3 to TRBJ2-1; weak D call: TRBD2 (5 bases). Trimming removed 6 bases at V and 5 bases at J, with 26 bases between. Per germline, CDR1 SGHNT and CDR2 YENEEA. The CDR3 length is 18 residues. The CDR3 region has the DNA TGTGCCAGCAGTAAAAGTCCGGGAAGCCCGGTCGTAGACAATGAGCAGTTCTTC. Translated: CASSKSPGSPVVDNEQFF.

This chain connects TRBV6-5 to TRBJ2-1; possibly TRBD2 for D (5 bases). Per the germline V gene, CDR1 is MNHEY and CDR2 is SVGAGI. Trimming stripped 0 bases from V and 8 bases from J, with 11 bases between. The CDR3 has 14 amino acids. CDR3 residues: CASSYSWPGYEQFF. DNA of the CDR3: TGTGCCAGCAGTTACTCCTGGCCGGGGTATGAGCAGTTCTTC.

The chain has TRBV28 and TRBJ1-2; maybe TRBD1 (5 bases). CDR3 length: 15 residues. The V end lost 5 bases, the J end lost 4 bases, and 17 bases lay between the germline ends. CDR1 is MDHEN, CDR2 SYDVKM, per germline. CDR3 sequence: CASSPRDSFPYGYTF. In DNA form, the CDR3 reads TGTGCCAGCAGTCCTCGGGACTCGTTCCCCTATGGCTACACCTTC.

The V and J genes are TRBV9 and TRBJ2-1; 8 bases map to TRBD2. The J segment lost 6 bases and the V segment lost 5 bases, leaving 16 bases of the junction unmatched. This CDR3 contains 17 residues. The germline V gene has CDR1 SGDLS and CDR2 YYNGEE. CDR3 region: CASSRGGQRQKPNEQFF. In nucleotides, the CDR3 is TGTGCCAGCAGTCGGGGGGGCCAGCGGCAGAAACCCAATGAGCAGTTCTTC.

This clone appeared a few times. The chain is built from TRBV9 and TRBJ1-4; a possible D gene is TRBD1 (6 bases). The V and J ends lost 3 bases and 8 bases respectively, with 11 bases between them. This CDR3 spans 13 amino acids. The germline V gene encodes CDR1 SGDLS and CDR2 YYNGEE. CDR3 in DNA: TGTGCCAGCAGCGCCGGGACACCCGAAAAACTGTTTTTT. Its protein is CASSAGTPEKLFF.

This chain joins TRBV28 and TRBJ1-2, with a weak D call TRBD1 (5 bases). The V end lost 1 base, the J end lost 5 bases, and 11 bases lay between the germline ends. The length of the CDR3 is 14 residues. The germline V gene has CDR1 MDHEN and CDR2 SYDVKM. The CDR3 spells CASSLFQGGYGYTF. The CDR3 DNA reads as TGTGCCAGCAGTTTATTTCAGGGAGGGTATGGCTACACCTTC.

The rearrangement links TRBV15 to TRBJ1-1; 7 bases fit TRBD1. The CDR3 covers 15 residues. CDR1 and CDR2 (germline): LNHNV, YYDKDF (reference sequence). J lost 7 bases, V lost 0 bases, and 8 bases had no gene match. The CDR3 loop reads CATSRDRGGGVEAFF. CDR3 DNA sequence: TGTGCCACCAGCAGAGATAGGGGAGGGGGCGTTGAAGCTTTCTTT.

CDR3 nucleotide sequence: TGTGCCAGCAGTTTTTCTACCGCCAACGAGCAGTACTTC. It is translated as CASSFSTANEQYF. This chain connects TRBV27 to TRBJ2-7; D remains ambiguous. There are 13 residues in the CDR3. In germline, CDR1 is MNHEY, CDR2 SMNVEV (reference sequence). The V end was cut by 3 bases, the J end by 5 bases, with 11 bases between.

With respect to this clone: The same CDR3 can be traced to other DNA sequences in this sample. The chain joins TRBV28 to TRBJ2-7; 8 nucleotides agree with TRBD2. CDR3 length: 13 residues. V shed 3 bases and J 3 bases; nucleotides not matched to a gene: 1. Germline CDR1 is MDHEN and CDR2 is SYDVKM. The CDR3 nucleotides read TGTGCCAGCAGTTTCCGGGGGGGCTACGAGCAGTACTTC. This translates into CASSFRGGYEQYF. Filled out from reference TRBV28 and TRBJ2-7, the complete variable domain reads DVKVTQSSRYLVKRTGEKVFLECVQDMDHENMFWYRQDPGLGLRLIYFSYDVKMKEKGDIPEGYSVSREKKERFSLILESASTNQTSMYLCASSFRGGYEQYFGPGTRLTVT.

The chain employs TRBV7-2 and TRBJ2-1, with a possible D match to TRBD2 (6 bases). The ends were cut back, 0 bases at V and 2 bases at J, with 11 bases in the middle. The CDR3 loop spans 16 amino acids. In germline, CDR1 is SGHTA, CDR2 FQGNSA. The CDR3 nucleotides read TGTGCCAGCAGCTTAGCGCCTAGCGCAACCTACAATGAGCAGTTCTTC. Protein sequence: CASSLAPSATYNEQFF.

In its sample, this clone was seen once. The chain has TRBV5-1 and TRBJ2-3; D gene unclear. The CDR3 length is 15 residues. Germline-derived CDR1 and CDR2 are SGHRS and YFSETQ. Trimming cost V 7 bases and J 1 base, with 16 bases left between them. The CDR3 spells CASRGHFYGTDTQYF. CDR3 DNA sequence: TGCGCCAGCCGTGGCCACTTCTACGGCACAGATACGCAGTATTTT.

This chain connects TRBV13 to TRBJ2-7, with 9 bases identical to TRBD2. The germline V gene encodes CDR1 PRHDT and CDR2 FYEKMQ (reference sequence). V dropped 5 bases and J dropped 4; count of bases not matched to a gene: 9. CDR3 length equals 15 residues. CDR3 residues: CASSPRGSGRYEQYF. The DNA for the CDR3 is TGTGCCAGCAGCCCCCGGGGTAGCGGGAGATACGAGCAGTACTTC.

CDR3 sequence (DNA): TGTGCCAGCAGGACTGGGACTAGCCTTTACGACGAGCAGTACTTC. It is translated as CASRTGTSLYDEQYF. The V and J genes are TRBV7-2 and TRBJ2-7, with 9 bases fitting TRBD2. Germline assignment: CDR1 SGHTA and CDR2 FQGNSA. The CDR3 is 15 residues long. The V and J ends lost 6 bases and 5 bases, in that order; junction bases with no gene match: 11. Supplemented by reference TRBV7-2 and TRBJ2-7, the full variable domain reads GAGVSQSPSNKVTEKGKDVELRCDPISGHTALYWYRQSLGQGLEFLIYFQGNSAPDKSGLPSDRFSAERTGGSVSTLTIQRTQQEDSAVYLCASRTGTSLYDEQYFGPGTRLTVT.

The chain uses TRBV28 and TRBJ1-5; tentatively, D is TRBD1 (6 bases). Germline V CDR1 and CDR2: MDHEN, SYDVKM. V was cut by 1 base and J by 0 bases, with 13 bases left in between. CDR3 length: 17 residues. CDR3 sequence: CASSLSPGQYSNQPQHF. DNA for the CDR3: TGTGCCAGCAGTTTATCTCCCGGACAGTATAGCAATCAGCCCCAGCATTTT.

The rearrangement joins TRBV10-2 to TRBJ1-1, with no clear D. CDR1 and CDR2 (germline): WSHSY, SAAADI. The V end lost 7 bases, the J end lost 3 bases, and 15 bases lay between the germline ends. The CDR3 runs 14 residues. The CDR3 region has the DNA TGCGCCAGCACCTCCCATTTGGACCACACTGAAGCTTTCTTT. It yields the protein CASTSHLDHTEAFF.

CDR3 DNA: TGCGCCAGCAACTACGCCTACGAGCAGTACTTC. Amino acids: CASNYAYEQYF. The V call is TRBV5-1, the J call TRBJ2-7, with D hard to call. In germline, CDR1 is SGHRS, CDR2 YFSETQ. Trimming removed 6 bases at V and 2 bases at J, with 6 bases between. This CDR3 region has 11 residues. Filled out from reference TRBV5-1 and TRBJ2-7, the complete variable domain reads KAGVTQTPRYLIKTRGQQVTLSCSPISGHRSVSWYQQTPGQGLQFLFEYFSETQRNKGNFPGRFSGRQFSNSRSEMNVSTLELGDSALYLCASNYAYEQYFGPGTRLTVT.

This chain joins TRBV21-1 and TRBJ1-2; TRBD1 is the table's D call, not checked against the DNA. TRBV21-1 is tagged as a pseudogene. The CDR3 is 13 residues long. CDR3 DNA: TGTGCCAGCAGCAAACAGGGGACAGGGGGCTACACCTTC. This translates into CASSKQGTGGYTF.